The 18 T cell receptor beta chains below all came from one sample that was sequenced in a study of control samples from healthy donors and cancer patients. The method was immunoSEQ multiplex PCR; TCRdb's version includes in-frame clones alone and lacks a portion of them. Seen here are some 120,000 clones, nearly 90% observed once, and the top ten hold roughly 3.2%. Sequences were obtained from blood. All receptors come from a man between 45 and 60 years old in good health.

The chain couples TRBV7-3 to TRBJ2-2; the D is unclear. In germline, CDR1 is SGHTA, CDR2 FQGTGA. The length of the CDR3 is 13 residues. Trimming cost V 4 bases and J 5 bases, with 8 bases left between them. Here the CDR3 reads CASSSSWTGELFF. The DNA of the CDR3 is TGTGCCAGCAGCTCCTCGTGGACCGGGGAGCTGTTTTTT.

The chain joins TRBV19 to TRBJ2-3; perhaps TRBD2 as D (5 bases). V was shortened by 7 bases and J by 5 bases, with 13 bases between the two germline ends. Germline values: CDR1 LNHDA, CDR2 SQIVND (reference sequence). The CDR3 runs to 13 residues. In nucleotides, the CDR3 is TGTGCCAGTACCCTTCCCGGGGTAGATACGCAGTATTTT. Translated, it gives CASTLPGVDTQYF.

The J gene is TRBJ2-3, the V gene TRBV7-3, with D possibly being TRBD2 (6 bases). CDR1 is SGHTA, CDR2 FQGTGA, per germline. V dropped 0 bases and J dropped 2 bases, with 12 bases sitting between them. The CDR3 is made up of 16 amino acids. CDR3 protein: CASSLTAGTSTDTQYF. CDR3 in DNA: TGTGCCAGCAGCTTAACTGCGGGAACCTCCACAGATACGCAGTATTTT.

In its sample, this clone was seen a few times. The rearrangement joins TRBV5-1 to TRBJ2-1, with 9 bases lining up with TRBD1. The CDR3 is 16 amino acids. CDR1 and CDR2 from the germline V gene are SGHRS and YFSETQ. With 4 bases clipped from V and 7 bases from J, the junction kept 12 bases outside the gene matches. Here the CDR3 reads CASSRLNGQGSNEQFF. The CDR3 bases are TGCGCCAGCAGCAGACTCAATGGACAGGGGAGTAATGAGCAGTTCTTC.

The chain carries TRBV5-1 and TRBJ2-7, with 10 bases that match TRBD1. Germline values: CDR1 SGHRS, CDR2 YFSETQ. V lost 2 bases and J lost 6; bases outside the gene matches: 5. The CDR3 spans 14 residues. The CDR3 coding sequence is TGCGCCAGCAGCTTTTGGGACAGGGGCGGCGAGCAGTACTTC. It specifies CASSFWDRGGEQYF.

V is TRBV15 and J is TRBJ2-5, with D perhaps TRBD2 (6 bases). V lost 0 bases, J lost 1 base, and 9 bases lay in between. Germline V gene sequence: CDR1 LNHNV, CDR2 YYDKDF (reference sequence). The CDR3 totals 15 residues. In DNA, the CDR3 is TGTGCCACCAGCAGAGATCGCGGGGCCCAAGAGACCCAGTACTTC. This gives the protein CATSRDRGAQETQYF.

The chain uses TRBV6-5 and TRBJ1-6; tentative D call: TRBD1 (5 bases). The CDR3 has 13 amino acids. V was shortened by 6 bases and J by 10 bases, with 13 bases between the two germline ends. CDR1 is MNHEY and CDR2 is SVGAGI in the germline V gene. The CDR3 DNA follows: TGTGCCAGCAGAAACACAGGCAACTCACCCCTCCACTTT. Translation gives CASRNTGNSPLHF.

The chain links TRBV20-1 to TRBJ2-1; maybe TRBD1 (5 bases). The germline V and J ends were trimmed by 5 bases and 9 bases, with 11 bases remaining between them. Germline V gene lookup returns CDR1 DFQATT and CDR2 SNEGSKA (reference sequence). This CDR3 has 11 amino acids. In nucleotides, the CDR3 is TGCAGTGCTGGACAACCGGGTGAGCAGTTCTTC. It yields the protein CSAGQPGEQFF.

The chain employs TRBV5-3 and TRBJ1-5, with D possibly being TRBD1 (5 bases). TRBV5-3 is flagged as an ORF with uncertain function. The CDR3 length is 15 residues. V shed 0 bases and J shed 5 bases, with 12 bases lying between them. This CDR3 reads CARSLVWGCDQPQHF. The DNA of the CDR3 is TGTGCCAGAAGCTTGGTGTGGGGGTGCGATCAGCCCCAGCATTTT.

CDR3 region: CASSHQRGYDEQFF. The CDR3 coding sequence is TGCGCCAGCAGCCATCAAAGGGGGTACGATGAGCAGTTCTTC. The chain recombines TRBV4-1 with TRBJ2-1; a possible D gene is TRBD1 (6 bases). Germline V CDR1 and CDR2: MGHRA, YSYEKL. The germline V and J ends were trimmed by 3 bases and 8 bases, with 14 bases remaining between them. CDR3 size: 14 residues.

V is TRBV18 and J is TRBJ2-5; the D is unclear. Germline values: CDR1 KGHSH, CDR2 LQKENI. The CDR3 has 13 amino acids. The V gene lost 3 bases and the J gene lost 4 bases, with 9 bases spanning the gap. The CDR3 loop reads CASSPAVRETQYF. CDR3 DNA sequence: TGTGCCAGCTCACCGGCGGTGAGAGAGACCCAGTACTTC.

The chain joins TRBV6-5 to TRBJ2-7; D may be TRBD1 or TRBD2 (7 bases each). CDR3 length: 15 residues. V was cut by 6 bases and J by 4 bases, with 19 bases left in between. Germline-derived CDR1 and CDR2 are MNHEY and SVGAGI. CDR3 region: CASRLRGGAIYEQYF. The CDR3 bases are TGTGCCAGCAGACTCAGGGGGGGGGCTATATACGAGCAGTACTTC.

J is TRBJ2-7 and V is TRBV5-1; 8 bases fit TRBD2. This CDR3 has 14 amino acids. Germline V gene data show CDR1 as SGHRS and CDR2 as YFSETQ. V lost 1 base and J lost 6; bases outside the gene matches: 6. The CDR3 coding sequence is TGCGCCAGCAGCTTGAGCGGGGGCTCAGGCGAGCAGTACTTC. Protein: CASSLSGGSGEQYF.

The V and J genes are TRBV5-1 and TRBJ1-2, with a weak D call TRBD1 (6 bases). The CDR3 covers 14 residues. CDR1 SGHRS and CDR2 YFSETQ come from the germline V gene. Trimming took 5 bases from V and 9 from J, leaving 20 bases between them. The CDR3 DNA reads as TGCGCCAGCAGGGAGCACAGGGTTGAGGTCCGCTACACCTTC. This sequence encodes CASREHRVEVRYTF.

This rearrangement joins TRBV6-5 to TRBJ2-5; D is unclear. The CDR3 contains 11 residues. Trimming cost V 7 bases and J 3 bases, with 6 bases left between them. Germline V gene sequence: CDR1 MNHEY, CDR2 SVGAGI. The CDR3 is CASIHKETQYF. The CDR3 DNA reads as TGTGCCAGCATTCACAAAGAGACCCAGTACTTC.

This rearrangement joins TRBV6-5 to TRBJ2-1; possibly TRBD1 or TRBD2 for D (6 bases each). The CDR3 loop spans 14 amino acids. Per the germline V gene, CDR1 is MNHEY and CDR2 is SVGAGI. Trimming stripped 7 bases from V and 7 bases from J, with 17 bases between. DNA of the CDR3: TGTGCCAGCATCGAGGGGGGTAGCTCGAATGAGCAGTTCTTC. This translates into CASIEGGSSNEQFF.

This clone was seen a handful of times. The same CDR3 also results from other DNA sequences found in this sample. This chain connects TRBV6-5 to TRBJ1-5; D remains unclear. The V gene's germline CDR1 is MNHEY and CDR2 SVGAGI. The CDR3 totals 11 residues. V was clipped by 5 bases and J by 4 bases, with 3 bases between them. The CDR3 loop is CASSKNQPQHF. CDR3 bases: TGTGCCAGCAGTAAGAATCAGCCCCAGCATTTT.

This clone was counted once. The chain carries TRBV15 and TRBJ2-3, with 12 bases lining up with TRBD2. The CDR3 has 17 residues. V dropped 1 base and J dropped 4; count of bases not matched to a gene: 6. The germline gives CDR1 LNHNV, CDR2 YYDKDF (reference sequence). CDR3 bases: TGTGCCACCAGCAGAGTATCTAGCGGGGGGGGAGCAGATACGCAGTATTTT. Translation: CATSRVSSGGGADTQYF.